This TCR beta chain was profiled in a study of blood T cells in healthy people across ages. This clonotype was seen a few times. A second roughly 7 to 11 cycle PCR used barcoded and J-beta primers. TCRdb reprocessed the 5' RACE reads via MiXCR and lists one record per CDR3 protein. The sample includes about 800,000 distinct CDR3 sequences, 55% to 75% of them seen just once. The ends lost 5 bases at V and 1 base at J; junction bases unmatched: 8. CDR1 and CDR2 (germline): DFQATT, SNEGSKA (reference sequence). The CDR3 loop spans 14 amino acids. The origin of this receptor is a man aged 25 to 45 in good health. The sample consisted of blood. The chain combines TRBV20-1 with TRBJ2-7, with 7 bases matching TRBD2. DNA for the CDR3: TGCAGTGCTTCCATGGCGGGACTATCCTACGAGCAGTACTTC. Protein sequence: CSASMAGLSYEQYF.